This T cell receptor beta chain was sequenced for a study of T cell changes during pregnancy in multiple sclerosis. Some clones are missing from TCRdb's copy, which holds only in-frame ones; the method was immunoSEQ multiplex PCR. The table includes 85,000 to 130,000 clones, roughly 90% detected once. V shed 5 bases and J 4 bases; nucleotides not matched to a gene: 4. CDR1 MNHEY and CDR2 SMNVEV come from the germline V gene (reference sequence). CDR3 length: 14 residues. The source was peripheral blood, collected after pregnancy. The rearrangement joins TRBV27 to TRBJ1-3; 8 bases are shared with TRBD1. The sequence came from a female donor with multiple sclerosis, enrolled in a pregnancy study. The DNA of the CDR3 is TGTGCCAGCAGTAGGACAGGGACAGGAAACACCATATATTTT. Amino acid sequence: CASSRTGTGNTIYF.